The rows below give T cell receptor beta chains drawn from one sample of a study of vaccination effects on CD4 cells after COVID-19. Sequenced by immunoSEQ multiplex PCR; TCRdb stores in-frame clones only, minus some. The table lists some 61,000 clones, around three quarters of them singletons, with about 0.91% in the top ten. No antigen has been assigned to these receptors. The specimen comprised CD4+ T cells from PBMCs cultured with HCoV-OC43 spike peptides, sampled after COVID-19 vaccination. The source of these receptors is a human donor who received a COVID-19 vaccine. The CDR3 runs from the conserved cysteine through the conserved F or W. A D gene is named only where the DNA matches it firmly. A clone size is listed for some rows: how often the clone was seen (once, few, many), or a class if it is expanded.

TRBJ1-5,NA,TRBV7-8,NA,TGTGCCAGCAGCTTAGAGGTAGGGAATCAGCCCCAGCATTTT,CASSLEVGNQPQHF
TRBJ1-3,NA,TRBV28,NA,TGTGCCAGCAGTTTCGGCTCTGGAAACACCATATATTTT,CASSFGSGNTIYF
TRBJ1-2,NA,TRBV6-2/TRBV6-3,NA,TGTGCCAGCAGTAGGACAGACTATGGCTACACCTTC,CASSRTDYGYTF
TRBJ1-5,NA,TRBV30,NA,TGTGCCTGGAGTGTCCTCGGGCAGCCCCAGCATTTT,CAWSVLGQPQHF
TRBJ2-1,NA,TRBV19,NA,TGTGCCAGTAGTATAGCGTGGGACACAAGCTCCTACAATGAGCAGTTCTTC,CASSIAWDTSSYNEQFF
TRBJ2-5,NA,TRBV29-1,NA,TGCAGCGCCGTTATGGGGGTCCCGCCAGAGACCCAGTACTTC,CSAVMGVPPETQYF
TRBJ1-6,TRBD1,TRBV11-2,NA,TGTGCCAGCAGCTTACCCGGGGACAGGGCCTTCTATAATTCACCCCTCCACTTT,CASSLPGDRAFYNSPLHF
TRBJ1-1,NA,TRBV19,NA,TGTGCCAGCCTAAAGGGGAACACTGAAGCTTTCTTT,CASLKGNTEAFF
TRBJ2-2,NA,TRBV24-1,NA,TGTGCCACCAGTGATTTGTTGAGAGGGGCGGGCACCGGGGAGCTGTTTTTT,CATSDLLRGAGTGELFF
TRBJ1-1,NA,TRBV29-1,NA,TGCAGCGTCCAGGGTAACACTGAAGCTTTCTTT,CSVQGNTEAFF
TRBJ2-1,TRBD1,TRBV2,NA,TGTGCCAGCAGGGGACAGATCTACAATGAGCAGTTCTTC,CASRGQIYNEQFF
TRBJ2-2,NA,TRBV24-1,NA,TGTGCCACCAGTAATTTTTGGTCGGGTGACACCGGGGAGCTGTTTTTT,CATSNFWSGDTGELFF
TRBJ1-2,NA,TRBV10-2,once,TGCGCCAGCAGCCAACTCAGGGATCCCTATGGCTACACCTTC,CASSQLRDPYGYTF
TRBJ1-2,NA,TRBV6-6,NA,TGTGCCAGCAGTTACTCAGGGGAAGGCTACACCTTC,CASSYSGEGYTF
TRBJ2-5,TRBD2,TRBV9,few,TGTGCCAGCAGCGCCGGGACTACTCAAGAGACCCAGTACTTC,CASSAGTTQETQYF
TRBJ2-5,NA,TRBV5-1,once,TGCGCCAGCAGCTTGTCCCCGCCCTCGGAGACCCAGTACTTC,CASSLSPPSETQYF
TRBJ2-5,NA,TRBV6-6,NA,TGTGCCAGCAGCACAGGACAGTCCGCGGAGACCCAGTACTTC,CASSTGQSAETQYF
TRBJ2-3,NA,TRBV6-5,NA,TGTGCCAGCAGTTTCCGGACAGAACCCACAGATACGCAGTATTTT,CASSFRTEPTDTQYF
TRBJ2-2,NA,TRBV7-2,NA,TGTGCCAGCAGCTTAGCCCAGAACACCGGGGAGCTGTTTTTT,CASSLAQNTGELFF
TRBJ2-2,NA,TRBV6-5,NA,TGTGCCAGCAGCGAGGGGCTAGCGAGCACCGGGGAGCTGTTTTTT,CASSEGLASTGELFF
TRBJ2-2,TRBD2,TRBV5-1,NA,TGCGCCAGCCAACCAGGAGGGGAGGGCACCGGGGAGCTGTTTTTT,CASQPGGEGTGELFF
TRBJ1-2,NA,TRBV28,NA,TGTGCCAGCAGGGGCCGCCTGAGGGATGGCTACACCTTC,CASRGRLRDGYTF